The 10 T cell receptor beta chains below were found in one sample sequenced in a study of T cells in tuberculosis (dated by TCRdb to 2016 to 2019). The receptor library was made with the immunoSEQ multiplex PCR assay. TCRdb limited this immuneACCESS table to in-frame rearrangements with V and J called. A share of clones is missing; checked studies link under half to unresolved V genes, and the rest is unexplained. In this sample the table shows about 28,000 clones, nearly 90% of which occur a single time. The ten largest account for about 6.5% of the sample. The sample consisted of PBMCs. Receptors were obtained from a donor aged 5-35 years with latent tuberculosis or without tuberculosis infection.

This chain uses TRBV6-5 with TRBJ2-7, with 8 bases aligning to TRBD2. Germline CDR1 MNHEY, CDR2 SVGAGI. The V segment lost 5 bases and the J segment 3 bases; nucleotides outside the gene matches: 6. The CDR3 covers 14 residues. The CDR3 is CASSRSGESYEQYF. The CDR3 coding sequence is TGTGCCAGCAGTCGTAGCGGGGAGAGCTACGAGCAGTACTTC.

The chain's CDR3 is CASSDTGTAGETQYF. For the CDR3, the DNA is TGTGCCAGCAGTGACACCGGGACGGCGGGGGAGACCCAGTACTTC. The chain couples TRBV2 to TRBJ2-5, with a possible D match to TRBD2 (6 bases). Germline CDR1 and CDR2: SNHLY and FYNNEI. The CDR3 is 15 amino acids. V dropped 3 bases and J dropped 5 bases, with 16 bases sitting between them.

The chain recombines TRBV5-1 with TRBJ1-2; 7 nucleotides align to TRBD1. CDR1 SGHRS and CDR2 YFSETQ come from the germline V gene. The V and J ends lost 4 bases and 10 bases, in that order; junction bases with no gene match: 13. The CDR3 contains 14 residues. The CDR3 region has the DNA TGCGCCAGCAGCGGGGGGACAGTTCGGACCGACTACACCTTC. It specifies CASSGGTVRTDYTF.

The chain uses TRBV11-2 and TRBJ2-7; 9 positions match TRBD2. This CDR3 has 16 amino acids. Germline V CDR1 and CDR2: SGHAT, FQNNGV. J gave up 6 bases and V 4 bases, and 13 bases lay outside the gene matches. The CDR3 region is CASSSFYAAGGPEQYF. In DNA form, the CDR3 reads TGTGCCAGCAGCTCCTTTTACGCGGCGGGGGGGCCCGAGCAGTACTTC.

V usage is TRBV6-5 and J usage is TRBJ2-3; no definite D call. V gave up 5 bases and J gave up 0 bases, with 12 bases separating them. There are 15 residues in the CDR3. Germline values: CDR1 MNHEY, CDR2 SVGAGI. Here the CDR3 reads CASSPSWASTDTQYF. In DNA, the CDR3 is TGTGCCAGCAGTCCGAGCTGGGCTAGCACAGATACGCAGTATTTT.

The chain is built from TRBV13 and TRBJ2-5; TRBD1 matches at 8 bases. This CDR3 is 15 amino acids long. J was trimmed by 4 bases and V by 6 bases; bases with no gene match: 10. Looked up from germline, CDR1 is PRHDT and CDR2 is FYEKMQ (reference sequence). Written as DNA, the CDR3 is TGTGCCAGCAGTTTTGCAGGGGGCGCGGCAGAGACCCAGTACTTC. Translating gives CASSFAGGAAETQYF. Full variable domain (outside the CDR3, taken from reference TRBV13 and TRBJ2-5): AAGVIQSPRHLIKEKRETATLKCYPIPRHDTVYWYQQGPGQDPQFLISFYEKMQSDKGSIPDRFSAQQFSDYHSELNMSSLELGDSALYFCASSFAGGAAETQYFGPGTRLLVL.

Regarding this clone: Relative to the germline gene, one junction end is altered; a read error may explain this. The gene calls are TRBV27 and TRBJ1-1; possible D gene TRBD1, 5 bases. The CDR3 is 14 residues long. CDR1 is MNHEY, CDR2 SMNVEV, per germline (reference sequence). CDR3 nucleotide sequence: TGTGCCAGCAGTTGGGGTGGGGCGAACCCTGAAGCTTTCTTT. This translates into CASSWGGANPEAFF.

The V and J genes are TRBV11-2 and TRBJ2-1; 7 positions match TRBD1. The CDR3 contains 15 residues. The ends lost 5 bases at V and 4 bases at J; junction bases unmatched: 8. Per the germline V gene, CDR1 is SGHAT and CDR2 is FQNNGV. The DNA of the CDR3 is TGTGCCAGCAGCACCGGGACAGATTTTTACAATGAGCAGTTCTTC. This encodes CASSTGTDFYNEQFF. Together with reference TRBV11-2 and TRBJ2-1, the CDR3 gives the full variable domain: EAGVAQSPRYKIIEKRQSVAFWCNPISGHATLYWYQQILGQGPKLLIQFQNNGVVDDSQLPKDRFSAERLKGVDSTLKIQPAKLEDSAVYLCASSTGTDFYNEQFFGPGTRLTVL.

This rearrangement joins TRBV7-9 to TRBJ2-7; 9 positions agree with TRBD1. V dropped 3 bases and J dropped 2; count of bases not matched to a gene: 8. CDR1 and CDR2 (germline): SEHNR, FQNEAQ (reference sequence). The CDR3 runs 16 residues. The CDR3 region has the DNA TGTGCCAGCAGCTTGAAAGGGACAGGGAGGGCCTACGAGCAGTACTTC. The encoded protein is CASSLKGTGRAYEQYF.

The V call is TRBV28, the J call TRBJ2-1; perhaps TRBD2 as D (6 bases). The V gene's germline CDR1 is MDHEN and CDR2 SYDVKM. Trimming removed 6 bases from V and 9 bases from J, with 9 bases in between. The length of the CDR3 is 11 residues. The DNA for the CDR3 is TGTGCCAGCAGCGGAGGGATTGAGCAGTTCTTC. Its protein is CASSGGIEQFF.